The 25 T cell receptor beta chains presented below share a single source sample, sequenced in a study of cytomegalovirus exposure and HLA in healthy donors. PCR involved 60 Vbeta and 13 Jbeta primers. Using immunoSEQ multiplex PCR, the repertoire was profiled, and TCRdb retains in-frame clones only, with some absent. The table has about 160,000 clones, around 75% seen once. Material for sequencing was PBMCs. The receptors were sampled from a man aged 18 to 30 in good health and CMV-seropositive.

The chain couples TRBV5-1 to TRBJ2-2; 12 nucleotides agree with TRBD2. The CDR3 runs to 16 residues. The V gene end was trimmed by 3 bases and the J gene end by 5 bases; junction bases not matched to a gene: 5. In germline, CDR1 is SGHRS, CDR2 YFSETQ. This chain's CDR3 is CASSSLAGGNTGELFF. For the CDR3, the DNA is TGCGCCAGCAGCTCTCTAGCGGGAGGGAATACCGGGGAGCTGTTTTTT.

This chain connects TRBV27 to TRBJ2-3; TRBD1 matches 9 bases. The V and J ends lost 5 bases and 1 base, in that order; junction bases with no gene match: 7. Looked up from germline, CDR1 is MNHEY and CDR2 is SMNVEV (reference sequence). The CDR3 covers 16 residues. The CDR3 DNA follows: TGTGCCAGCAGTCCAACAGGGGGCCGAGGCACAGATACGCAGTATTTT. This gives the protein CASSPTGGRGTDTQYF.

The chain has TRBV19 and TRBJ1-2, with D possibly TRBD1 on 5 matching bases. With 3 bases removed from V and 2 bases from J, the gap between germline ends came to 22 bases. The germline V gene has CDR1 LNHDA and CDR2 SQIVND (reference sequence). This CDR3 comprises 18 residues. CDR3 protein: CASSIDSGPGLSNYGYTF. CDR3 sequence (DNA): TGTGCCAGTAGTATCGACAGTGGGCCGGGACTGTCGAACTATGGCTACACCTTC.

This sequence joins TRBV5-6 and TRBJ2-7; 8 bases are shared with TRBD2. This CDR3 region has 14 residues. Germline CDR1 is SGHDT and CDR2 is YYEEEE. V lost 3 bases and J lost 7; bases outside the gene matches: 9. CDR3 DNA: TGTGCCAGCAGCTCCCGCAGCGGGGGTCATGAGCAGTACGTC. Encoded protein: CASSSRSGGHEQYV.

This chain uses TRBV30 with TRBJ2-4; 7 positions match TRBD2. Germline V gene data show CDR1 as GTSNPN and CDR2 as SVGIG (reference sequence). V lost 1 base and J lost 9; bases outside the gene matches: 6. This CDR3 has 13 amino acids. The CDR3 reads CAWSASGASIQYF. CDR3 coding DNA: TGTGCCTGGAGTGCGAGCGGGGCGAGCATTCAGTACTTC.

The chain couples TRBV19 to TRBJ2-2, with D maybe TRBD2 (7 bases). The CDR3 runs to 16 residues. The V end was cut by 5 bases, the J end by 2 bases, with 15 bases between. CDR1 and CDR2 from the germline V gene are LNHDA and SQIVND (reference sequence). CDR3 sequence: CASSLERGANTGELFF. CDR3 nucleotide sequence: TGTGCCAGTAGTCTTGAACGGGGGGCTAACACCGGGGAGCTGTTTTTT. The entire variable domain, with the rest obtained from reference TRBV19 and TRBJ2-2, is as follows: DGGITQSPKYLFRKEGQNVTLSCEQNLNHDAMYWYRQDPGQGLRLIYYSQIVNDFQKGDIAEGYSVSREKKESFPLTVTSAQKNPTAFYLCASSLERGANTGELFFGEGSRLTVL.

The chain couples TRBV10-1 to TRBJ2-3, with D possibly being TRBD2 (5 bases). Trimming removed 9 bases from V and 1 base from J, with 14 bases in between. The germline CDR1 and CDR2 sequences are WNHNN and SYGVQD (reference sequence). The CDR3 covers 14 residues. This CDR3 reads CARLSGLGTDTQYF. CDR3 sequence (DNA): TGCGCCAGGCTGAGCGGTTTGGGCACAGATACGCAGTATTTT.

The chain joins TRBV6-6 to TRBJ1-5; perhaps TRBD1 as D (5 bases). The germline V gene encodes CDR1 MNHNY and CDR2 SVGAGI (reference sequence). Trimming stripped 5 bases from V and 3 bases from J, with 14 bases between. The CDR3 has 15 amino acids. The CDR3 protein is CASSVSGGNNQPQHF. In nucleotides, the CDR3 is TGTGCCAGCAGTGTCTCGGGGGGAAACAATCAGCCCCAGCATTTT.

The chain carries TRBV6-5 and TRBJ1-3; 7 nucleotides agree with TRBD1. This CDR3 comprises 15 residues. Unmatched junction bases numbered 8, after V lost 8 bases and J lost 1 base. The V gene's germline CDR1 is MNHEY and CDR2 SVGAGI. The CDR3 DNA reads as TGTGCCAGCCATCCGGGACAGAGATCTGGAAACACCATATATTTT. It is translated as CASHPGQRSGNTIYF.

The chain links TRBV5-1 to TRBJ1-5, with D possibly TRBD1 on 5 matching bases. CDR3 size: 15 residues. The germline V gene has CDR1 SGHRS and CDR2 YFSETQ. Trimming left V 5 bases short and J 3 bases short, with 15 bases between. As DNA, the CDR3 is TGCGCCAGCAGAGTCGGGCAGGACAACAATCAGCCCCAGCATTTT. Translation gives CASRVGQDNNQPQHF.

For the CDR3, the DNA is TGCGCCAGCAGCATTGGACGGGGAGAGACCCAGTACTTC. As protein: CASSIGRGETQYF. The V gene is TRBV4-1, the J gene TRBJ2-5; maybe TRBD2 (5 bases). The CDR3 extends over 13 amino acids. V dropped 5 bases and J dropped 4 bases, with 11 bases sitting between them. CDR1 is MGHRA, CDR2 YSYEKL, per germline.

This chain links TRBV6-1 with TRBJ2-2; 10 bases are a match to TRBD2. J gave up 0 bases and V 4 bases, and 11 bases lay outside the gene matches. This CDR3 comprises 19 residues. Germline-derived CDR1 and CDR2 are MNHNS and SASEGT. In nucleotides, the CDR3 is TGTGCCAGCAGTGTTAGTCTAGCGGGAGATAACGCGAACACCGGGGAGCTGTTTTTT. Protein sequence: CASSVSLAGDNANTGELFF.

This clone showed up just once. The rearrangement uses TRBV7-9 and TRBJ2-1, with TRBD1 identical over 9 bases. CDR3 length: 17 residues. From germline, CDR1 is SEHNR and CDR2 FQNEAQ (reference sequence). J was trimmed by 8 bases and V by 5 bases; bases with no gene match: 16. CDR3 protein: CASSRGNRDRVEDEQFF. For the CDR3, the DNA is TGTGCCAGCAGCCGGGGTAACCGGGACAGGGTCGAAGATGAGCAGTTCTTC. The full variable domain, with the rest looked up from reference TRBV7-9 and TRBJ2-1, is DTGVSQNPRHKITKRGQNVTFRCDPISEHNRLYWYRQTLGQGPEFLTYFQNEAQLEKSRLLSDRFSAERPKGSFSTLEIQRTEQGDSAMYLCASSRGNRDRVEDEQFFGPGTRLTVL.

The rearrangement links TRBV7-2 to TRBJ2-5; possible D gene TRBD2, 6 bases. V was pared by 3 bases and J by 0 bases, with 11 bases between. Germline CDR1 is SGHTA and CDR2 is FQGNSA. The CDR3 totals 15 residues. The DNA of the CDR3 is TGTGCCAGCAGCTTCCCCCGGGACTACCAAGAGACCCAGTACTTC. It encodes CASSFPRDYQETQYF.

The chain carries TRBV6-5 and TRBJ1-1, with TRBD1 matching over 7 bases. The trim removed 4 bases at V and 3 bases at J, leaving 5 bases unmatched. Germline CDR1 and CDR2: MNHEY and SVGAGI. CDR3 length equals 14 residues. CDR3 sequence: CASSLGTVHTEAFF. CDR3 in DNA: TGTGCCAGCAGTTTGGGGACAGTCCACACTGAAGCTTTCTTT.

In its sample, this clone was seen a few times. The chain combines TRBV27 with TRBJ1-2, with a tentative D call TRBD1 (5 bases). The CDR3 has 16 residues. Between the trimmed V and J ends, which lost 4 bases and 4 bases, there was a span of 19 bases. CDR1 and CDR2 (germline): MNHEY, SMNVEV (reference sequence). DNA for the CDR3: TGTGCCAGCAGTTCCCCAGACAGCATCACCGCCTATGGCTACACCTTC. Protein product: CASSSPDSITAYGYTF.

This chain links TRBV29-1 with TRBJ2-5; 9 nucleotides agree with TRBD1. The V gene's germline CDR1 is SQVTM and CDR2 ANQGSEA. Trimming removed 7 bases from V and 2 bases from J; junction bases left unmatched: 11. The CDR3 is 15 amino acids. The CDR3: CSAGLRDRVQETQYF. CDR3 nucleotides: TGCAGCGCCGGACTCCGGGACAGGGTACAAGAGACCCAGTACTTC.

V usage is TRBV5-8 and J usage is TRBJ1-1, with TRBD1 identical over 7 bases. This CDR3 spans 12 amino acids. Germline values: CDR1 SGHTS, CDR2 YDEGEE. The CDR3: CETGLRHTEAFF. For the CDR3, the DNA is TGTGAGACAGGGCTAAGGCACACTGAAGCTTTCTTT.

This chain connects TRBV6-1 to TRBJ1-2; 8 positions match TRBD1. CDR3 length equals 17 residues. The V and J ends lost 0 bases and 5 bases, in that order; junction bases with no gene match: 11. Per germline, CDR1 MNHNS and CDR2 SASEGT. The CDR3 DNA reads TGTGCCAGCAGTGAAGCGGGAGGGGCAGGGGGCCGTTATGGCTACACCTTC. It specifies CASSEAGGAGGRYGYTF.

For the CDR3, the DNA is TGTGCCAGCTCAGGAGGGACAGGCTATGGAAACACCATATATTTT. This translates into CASSGGTGYGNTIYF. The chain joins TRBV18 to TRBJ1-3; TRBD1 matches 8 bases. The CDR3 sequence is 15 residues long. Germline CDR1 reads KGHSH; CDR2 reads LQKENI. The junction had 6 bases not matched to a gene; V was cut back by 5 bases and J by 3 bases.

The chain couples TRBV11-1 to TRBJ2-5; no firm D call. The CDR3 has 14 amino acids. Trimming cost V 5 bases and J 5 bases, with 15 bases left between them. CDR1 SGHAT and CDR2 FQDESV come from the germline V gene (reference sequence). CDR3 sequence: CASSPHHGFETQYF. CDR3 DNA sequence: TGTGCCAGCAGCCCACACCACGGGTTTGAGACCCAGTACTTC.

V gene TRBV5-6 combines with J gene TRBJ2-5; possibly TRBD1 for D (7 bases). The CDR3 sequence is 15 residues long. Germline CDR1 is SGHDT and CDR2 is YYEEEE. Trimming took 3 bases from V and 3 from J, leaving 15 bases between them. The DNA for the CDR3 is TGTGCCAGCAGCTGGAGGGACAGTTTAGAAGAGACCCAGTACTTC. It specifies CASSWRDSLEETQYF.

This clone was found a few times. The chain employs TRBV2 and TRBJ1-2, with D maybe TRBD1 (5 bases). Trimming stripped 6 bases from V and 3 bases from J, with 17 bases between. The CDR3 runs 15 residues. Germline-derived CDR1 and CDR2 are SNHLY and FYNNEI. DNA for the CDR3: TGTGCCAGCAGCGCCTCAGGACACGATTACTATGGCTACACCTTC. Translated, it gives CASSASGHDYYGYTF.

The V and J genes are TRBV6-1 and TRBJ2-7; no clear D. V shed 8 bases and J shed 0 bases, with 11 bases lying between them. This CDR3 contains 13 residues. CDR1 MNHNS and CDR2 SASEGT come from the germline V gene. The CDR3 spells CASGPQASYEQYV. The CDR3 DNA reads as TGTGCCAGCGGCCCCCAGGCCTCCTACGAGCAGTACGTC.

The rearrangement links TRBV7-9 to TRBJ1-1, with 7 bases aligning to TRBD1. The CDR3 loop spans 16 amino acids. The germline CDR1 and CDR2 sequences are SEHNR and FQNEAQ (reference sequence). The V and J ends lost 5 bases and 4 bases, in that order; junction bases with no gene match: 13. CDR3 residues: CASSPRGAGGITEAFF. The CDR3 coding sequence is TGTGCCAGCAGCCCCAGGGGGGCAGGGGGAATCACTGAAGCTTTCTTT.